These 30 T cell receptor beta chains share one sample of origin, sequenced in a study of blood T cell repertoires in COVID-19. Produced via immunoSEQ multiplex PCR; TCRdb's table is partial and in-frame only. The sample yields some 250,000 clones, about 87% seen once. The source material was peripheral blood. These receptors were taken from a woman aged 55-69 years with COVID-19, enrolled during active disease.

This chain joins TRBV7-9 and TRBJ1-5; 7 bases are shared with TRBD1. V shed 5 bases and J 3 bases; nucleotides not matched to a gene: 4. This CDR3 is built from 14 residues. Germline assignment: CDR1 SEHNR and CDR2 FQNEAQ (reference sequence). CDR3 bases: TGTGCCAGCAGCCACAGGGGTTACAATCAGCCCCAGCATTTT. Its protein product is CASSHRGYNQPQHF.

V and J are TRBV2 and TRBJ2-2, with 12 bases fitting TRBD2. Germline values: CDR1 SNHLY, CDR2 FYNNEI. The CDR3 runs to 16 residues. The V segment lost 6 bases and the J segment 4 bases; nucleotides outside the gene matches: 6. CDR3 protein: CASSSTSGRLTGELFF. The CDR3 DNA is TGTGCCAGCAGCTCTACTAGCGGGAGGCTCACCGGGGAGCTGTTTTTT.

The chain couples TRBV6-1 to TRBJ1-5, with D perhaps TRBD1 (5 bases). The CDR3 runs to 16 residues. Deletions cut 4 bases from V and 1 base from J, with 14 bases between. The germline CDR1 and CDR2 sequences are MNHNS and SASEGT. The CDR3 DNA follows: TGTGCCAGCAGTGGGGGCTGGGCAGGGAGCAATCAGCCCCAGCATTTT. This sequence encodes CASSGGWAGSNQPQHF.

The chain links TRBV29-1 to TRBJ2-5; 10 bases align to TRBD2. The germline gives CDR1 SQVTM, CDR2 ANQGSEA. V lost 7 bases to trimming and J lost 2 bases; unmatched junction nucleotides: 1. The CDR3 covers 12 residues. The chain's CDR3 is CSASGRQETQYF. The CDR3 bases are TGCAGCGCTAGCGGGAGACAAGAGACCCAGTACTTC.

The rearrangement joins TRBV9 to TRBJ1-3; D ambiguous. CDR1 is SGDLS and CDR2 is YYNGEE in the germline V gene. Trimming stripped 0 bases from V and 0 bases from J, with 10 bases between. The CDR3 totals 16 residues. CDR3 in amino acids: CASSVDPRLSGNTIYF. The CDR3 region has the DNA TGTGCCAGCAGCGTAGATCCTCGTCTCTCTGGAAACACCATATATTTT.

This chain connects TRBV5-4 to TRBJ2-3, with 8 nucleotides matching TRBD2. V lost 6 bases, J lost 5 bases, and 5 bases stayed unmatched. CDR1 is SGHNT, CDR2 YYREEE, per germline (reference sequence). This CDR3 spans 13 amino acids. CDR3 residues: CASTRSGRDTQYF. CDR3 sequence (DNA): TGTGCCAGCACCCGAAGCGGGAGAGATACGCAGTATTTT.

The rearrangement joins TRBV4-3 to TRBJ2-2, with 11 bases aligning to TRBD2. Per germline, CDR1 LGHNA and CDR2 YSLEER. V lost 2 bases to trimming and J lost 0 bases; unmatched junction nucleotides: 2. The CDR3 extends over 17 amino acids. CDR3 in amino acids: CASSQRTSGSNTGELFF. The CDR3 bases are TGCGCCAGCAGCCAAAGGACTAGCGGGTCGAACACCGGGGAGCTGTTTTTT.

This chain joins TRBV15 and TRBJ2-3, with D possibly being TRBD2 (6 bases). Trimming pared 5 bases from V and 2 bases from J, leaving 11 bases between. Germline CDR1 reads LNHNV; CDR2 reads YYDKDF (reference sequence). This CDR3 has 14 amino acids. CDR3 DNA: TGTGCCACCAGCGGCCGGGACTTCACAGATACGCAGTATTTT. Translating gives CATSGRDFTDTQYF.

The gene calls are TRBV29-1 and TRBJ2-1; D is ambiguous. Germline V gene lookup returns CDR1 SQVTM and CDR2 ANQGSEA. V was pared by 2 bases and J by 10 bases, with 12 bases between. The CDR3 contains 12 residues. CDR3 sequence: CSVEQTSLEQFF. CDR3 in DNA: TGCAGCGTTGAACAAACTTCCCTAGAGCAGTTCTTC.

This clone was observed once. The genes are TRBV2 and TRBJ1-4, with 10 bases identical to TRBD1. The V and J ends lost 4 bases and 2 bases, in that order; junction bases with no gene match: 7. Germline-derived CDR1 and CDR2 are SNHLY and FYNNEI. CDR3 length equals 17 residues. CDR3 residues: CASSGGQGISTNEKLFF. The CDR3, as DNA: TGTGCCAGCAGTGGGGGACAGGGGATAAGTACTAATGAAAAACTGTTTTTT.

The rearrangement joins TRBV6-1 to TRBJ1-2, with a possible D match to TRBD1 (6 bases). Germline CDR1 is MNHNS and CDR2 is SASEGT. Trimming removed 3 bases from V and 6 bases from J, with 14 bases in between. This CDR3 contains 14 residues. CDR3 region: CASSDRGARHGYTF. The CDR3 region has the DNA TGTGCCAGCAGTGACAGGGGCGCCAGGCATGGCTACACCTTC.

V gene TRBV4-3 combines with J gene TRBJ1-1; 10 positions match TRBD1. V shed 3 bases, J shed 2 bases, and the junction held 3 bases outside the gene matches. This CDR3 comprises 15 residues. CDR1 and CDR2 from the germline V gene are LGHNA and YSLEER. The CDR3 here is CASSQGQGINTEAFF. The DNA for the CDR3 is TGCGCCAGCAGCCAGGGACAGGGGATAAACACTGAAGCTTTCTTT.

The genes are TRBV6-5 and TRBJ2-7, with a weak D call TRBD1 (6 bases). The length of the CDR3 is 15 residues. Trimming pared 0 bases from V and 2 bases from J, leaving 11 bases between. The germline V gene encodes CDR1 MNHEY and CDR2 SVGAGI. The CDR3 sequence: CASSYSETGTYEQYF. CDR3 sequence (DNA): TGTGCCAGCAGTTACTCGGAGACAGGCACCTACGAGCAGTACTTC.

V gene TRBV9 combines with J gene TRBJ1-3, with TRBD1 as a possible D gene (5 bases). The CDR3 runs 18 residues. CDR1 SGDLS and CDR2 YYNGEE come from the germline V gene. The germline V and J ends were trimmed by 3 bases and 0 bases, with 19 bases remaining between them. CDR3: CASSENQQVPYSGNTIYF. CDR3 sequence (DNA): TGTGCCAGCAGCGAAAACCAACAGGTCCCTTACTCTGGAAACACCATATATTTT.

The chain has TRBV6-2 or TRBV6-3 and TRBJ2-3; 11 nucleotides agree with TRBD2. The CDR3 length is 18 residues. The germline V gene has CDR1 MNHEY and CDR2 SVGEGT. V was clipped by 4 bases and J by 0 bases; unmatched bases: 9. In DNA form, the CDR3 reads TGTGCCAGCAGTTCCCGGACTAGCGGGTCATCTAGCACAGATACGCAGTATTTT. It encodes CASSSRTSGSSSTDTQYF.

This chain uses TRBV19 with TRBJ1-5; no reliable D call. This CDR3 comprises 15 residues. Deletions cut 7 bases from V and 1 base from J, with 14 bases between. Germline V gives CDR1 LNHDA, CDR2 SQIVND (reference sequence). In nucleotides, the CDR3 is TGTGCCAGTACCCCCGGGAGCGGGAGCAATCAGCCCCAGCATTTT. It yields the protein CASTPGSGSNQPQHF.

This chain links TRBV28 with TRBJ1-4; D perhaps matches TRBD1 (5 bases). The V end was cut by 5 bases, the J end by 0 bases, with 13 bases between. The CDR3 loop spans 16 amino acids. From germline, CDR1 is MDHEN and CDR2 SYDVKM. CDR3 coding DNA: TGTGCCAGCAGTCCTATAGACAGAGCAACTAATGAAAAACTGTTTTTT. Translating gives CASSPIDRATNEKLFF. Full variable domain (missing parts from reference TRBV28 and TRBJ1-4): DVKVTQSSRYLVKRTGEKVFLECVQDMDHENMFWYRQDPGLGLRLIYFSYDVKMKEKGDIPEGYSVSREKKERFSLILESASTNQTSMYLCASSPIDRATNEKLFFGSGTQLSVL.

The genes are TRBV5-6 and TRBJ1-2; 9 bases map to TRBD1. V gave up 0 bases and J gave up 7 bases; unmatched junction bases: 4. The CDR3 sequence is 14 residues long. Germline CDR1 SGHDT, CDR2 YYEEEE. DNA for the CDR3: TGTGCCAGCAGCTTGGTTGGGACAGGGCTTGGCTACACCTTC. Protein sequence: CASSLVGTGLGYTF. The entire variable domain, with the rest obtained from reference TRBV5-6 and TRBJ1-2, is as follows: DAGVTQSPTHLIKTRGQQVTLRCSPKSGHDTVSWYQQALGQGPQFIFQYYEEEERQRGNFPDRFSGHQFPNYSSELNVNALLLGDSALYLCASSLVGTGLGYTFGSGTRLTVV.

The gene calls are TRBV19 and TRBJ1-6; D may be TRBD1 (5 bases). Germline-derived CDR1 and CDR2 are LNHDA and SQIVND (reference sequence). This CDR3 has 15 residues. The V end lost 3 bases, the J end lost 6 bases, and 12 bases lay between the germline ends. This CDR3 is CASSIRLRGNSPLHF. The CDR3, as DNA: TGTGCCAGTAGTATTCGTCTTAGGGGTAATTCACCCCTCCACTTT.

The chain employs TRBV5-6 and TRBJ2-5; the match to TRBD2 covers 10 bases. Germline CDR1 SGHDT, CDR2 YYEEEE. The CDR3 is 17 amino acids. Trimming at V came to 3 bases and at J to 0 bases, leaving 8 bases not matched to a gene. The CDR3, as DNA: TGTGCCAGCAGCTGGGCGGGACTAGCGACGTACCAAGAGACCCAGTACTTC. It specifies CASSWAGLATYQETQYF.

This chain's CDR3 is CATSRDPASGGSAREQFF. CDR3 DNA sequence: TGTGCCACCAGCAGAGATCCGGCTAGCGGCGGGTCTGCACGTGAGCAGTTCTTC. The chain employs TRBV15 and TRBJ2-1; 7 bases are shared with TRBD2. V gave up 0 bases and J gave up 9 bases; unmatched junction bases: 17. From germline, CDR1 is LNHNV and CDR2 YYDKDF (reference sequence). This CDR3 has 18 residues.

The genes are TRBV2 and TRBJ2-3, with TRBD2 identical over 8 bases. Germline V gives CDR1 SNHLY, CDR2 FYNNEI. CDR3 size: 15 residues. V lost 4 bases, J lost 4 bases, and 7 bases stayed unmatched. The CDR3 DNA reads TGTGCCAGCAGTGTGGAAAGCGGGAGCCCAGATACGCAGTATTTT. Translated, it gives CASSVESGSPDTQYF.

The chain uses TRBV28 and TRBJ2-7; the D is unclear. Between the trimmed V and J ends, which lost 3 bases and 1 base, there was a span of 7 bases. Germline V gives CDR1 MDHEN, CDR2 SYDVKM. The CDR3 totals 13 residues. The DNA of the CDR3 is TGTGCCAGCAGTTTCCTAGTATCCTACGAGCAGTACTTC. Protein: CASSFLVSYEQYF.

The rearrangement uses TRBV28 and TRBJ2-1; 7 bases fit TRBD2. CDR1 is MDHEN and CDR2 is SYDVKM in the germline V gene. Trimming cost V 5 bases and J 5 bases; bases outside gene matches: 6. CDR3 length: 14 amino acids. The CDR3 protein is CASSRSGTNNEQFF. DNA of the CDR3: TGTGCCAGCAGTCGGAGCGGGACTAACAATGAGCAGTTCTTC.

CDR3 sequence: CASSLGGGQGEKLFF. The CDR3 coding sequence is TGTGCCAGCAGTCTAGGGGGGGGTCAGGGTGAAAAACTGTTTTTT. The chain links TRBV28 to TRBJ1-4, with a weak D call TRBD1 (6 bases). There are 15 residues in the CDR3. Germline CDR1 MDHEN, CDR2 SYDVKM. The V gene lost 5 bases and the J gene lost 7 bases, with 17 bases spanning the gap. Full variable domain (remainder filled in from reference TRBV28 and TRBJ1-4): DVKVTQSSRYLVKRTGEKVFLECVQDMDHENMFWYRQDPGLGLRLIYFSYDVKMKEKGDIPEGYSVSREKKERFSLILESASTNQTSMYLCASSLGGGQGEKLFFGSGTQLSVL.

This clone was detected only once. The chain joins TRBV27 to TRBJ2-6; TRBD1 aligns across 7 bases. V dropped 4 bases and J dropped 2; count of bases not matched to a gene: 5. From germline, CDR1 is MNHEY and CDR2 SMNVEV (reference sequence). The CDR3 runs to 16 residues. The CDR3 nucleotides read TGTGCCAGCAGTTCACAAGGGGGCACTGGGGCCAACGTCCTGACTTTC. This sequence encodes CASSSQGGTGANVLTF.

This chain links TRBV7-8 with TRBJ2-7; TRBD1 might be the D (6 bases). The CDR3 length is 15 residues. In germline, CDR1 is SGHVS, CDR2 FQNEAQ. V gave up 5 bases and J gave up 5 bases, with 19 bases separating them. The CDR3 loop reads CASSPFQGTNHEQYF. The CDR3 DNA follows: TGTGCCAGCAGCCCATTCCAGGGGACGAACCACGAGCAGTACTTC.

V is TRBV9 and J is TRBJ1-2, with D possibly TRBD1 on 5 matching bases. V lost 2 bases and J lost 8, with 25 bases in between. Germline CDR1 and CDR2: SGDLS and YYNGEE. This CDR3 has 17 amino acids. The CDR3 DNA reads TGTGCCAGCAGCGTCGGGATCGGCTTGGGGGGGGATCTAGGCTACACCTTC. This translates into CASSVGIGLGGDLGYTF.

The V and J genes are TRBV7-3 and TRBJ2-5; TRBD2 might be the D (6 bases). The CDR3 has 13 residues. Trimming cost V 7 bases and J 5 bases, with 14 bases left between them. Germline CDR1 is SGHTA and CDR2 is FQGTGA. The CDR3 sequence: CASKEGRAETQYF. The CDR3 region has the DNA TGTGCCAGCAAGGAGGGCCGGGCGGAGACCCAGTACTTC. The full variable domain, completed using reference TRBV7-3 and TRBJ2-5, is GAGVSQTPSNKVTEKGKYVELRCDPISGHTALYWYRQSLGQGPEFLIYFQGTGAADDSGLPNDRFFAVRPEGSVSTLKIQRTERGDSAVYLCASKEGRAETQYFGPGTRLLVL.

The chain couples TRBV7-9 to TRBJ2-1; D is perhaps TRBD2 (6 bases). Per germline, CDR1 SEHNR and CDR2 FQNEAQ (reference sequence). The CDR3 sequence is 15 residues long. Trimming shortened V by 4 bases and J by 7 bases, and 17 bases separated the two germline ends. CDR3 nucleotides: TGTGCCAGCAGCTCCTTGAGGCGGGGAAAGAATGAGCAGTTCTTC. It translates to CASSSLRRGKNEQFF.